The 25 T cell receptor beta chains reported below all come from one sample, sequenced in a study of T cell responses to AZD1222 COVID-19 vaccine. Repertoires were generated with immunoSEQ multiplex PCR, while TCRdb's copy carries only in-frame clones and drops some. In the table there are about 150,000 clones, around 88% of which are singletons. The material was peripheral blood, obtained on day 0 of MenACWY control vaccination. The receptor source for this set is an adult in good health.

The CDR3 DNA follows: TGTGCCAGCAGTTACGACCCCACAGGGGTCGGCTACACCTTC. Its translation is CASSYDPTGVGYTF. The chain carries TRBV6-5 and TRBJ1-2, with 7 bases fitting TRBD1. V shed 2 bases and J 8 bases; nucleotides not matched to a gene: 8. The CDR3 extends over 14 amino acids. Germline V gene lookup returns CDR1 MNHEY and CDR2 SVGAGI.

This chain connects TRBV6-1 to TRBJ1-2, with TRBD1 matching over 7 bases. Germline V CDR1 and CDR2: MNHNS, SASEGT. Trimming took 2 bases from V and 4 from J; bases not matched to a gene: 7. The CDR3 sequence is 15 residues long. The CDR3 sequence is CASSEQGGRGYGYTF. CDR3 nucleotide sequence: TGTGCCAGCAGTGAACAGGGGGGGCGCGGCTATGGCTACACCTTC.

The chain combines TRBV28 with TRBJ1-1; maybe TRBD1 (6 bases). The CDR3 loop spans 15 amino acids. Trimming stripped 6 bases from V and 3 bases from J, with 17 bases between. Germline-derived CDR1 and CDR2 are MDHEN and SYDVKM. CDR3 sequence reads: CASSPYAGADTEAFF. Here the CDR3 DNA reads TGTGCCAGCAGCCCCTATGCAGGGGCCGACACTGAAGCTTTCTTT.

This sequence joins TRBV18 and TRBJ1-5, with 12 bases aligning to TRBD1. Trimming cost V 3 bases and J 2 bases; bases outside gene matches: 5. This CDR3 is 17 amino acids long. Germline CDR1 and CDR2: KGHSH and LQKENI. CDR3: CASSPGTGGSGNQPQHF. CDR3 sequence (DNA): TGTGCCAGCTCACCCGGGACAGGGGGCTCGGGCAATCAGCCCCAGCATTTT. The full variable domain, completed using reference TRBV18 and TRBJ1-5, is NAGVMQNPRHLVRRRGQEARLRCSPMKGHSHVYWYRQLPEEGLKFMVYLQKENIIDESGMPKERFSAEFPKEGPSILRIQQVVRGDSAAYFCASSPGTGGSGNQPQHFGDGTRLSIL.

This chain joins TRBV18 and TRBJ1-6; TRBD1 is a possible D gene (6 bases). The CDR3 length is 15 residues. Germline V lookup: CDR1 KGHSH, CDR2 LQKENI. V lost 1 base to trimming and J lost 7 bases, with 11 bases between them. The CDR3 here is CASSPQQGSNSPLHF. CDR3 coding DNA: TGTGCCAGCTCACCACAGCAGGGGAGCAATTCACCCCTCCACTTT. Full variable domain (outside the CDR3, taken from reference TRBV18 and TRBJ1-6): NAGVMQNPRHLVRRRGQEARLRCSPMKGHSHVYWYRQLPEEGLKFMVYLQKENIIDESGMPKERFSAEFPKEGPSILRIQQVVRGDSAAYFCASSPQQGSNSPLHFGNGTRLTVT.

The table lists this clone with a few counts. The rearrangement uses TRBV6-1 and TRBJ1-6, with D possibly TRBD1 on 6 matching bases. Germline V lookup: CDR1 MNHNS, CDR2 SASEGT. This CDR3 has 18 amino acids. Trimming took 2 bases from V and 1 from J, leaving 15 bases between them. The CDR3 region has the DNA TGTGCCAGCAGTGAACAGGGGTTAGTGGTTTCCTATAATTCACCCCTCCACTTT. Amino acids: CASSEQGLVVSYNSPLHF.

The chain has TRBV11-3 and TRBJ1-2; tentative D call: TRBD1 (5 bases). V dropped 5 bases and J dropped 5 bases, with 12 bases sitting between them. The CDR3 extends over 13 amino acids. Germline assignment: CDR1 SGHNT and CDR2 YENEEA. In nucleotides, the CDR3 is TGTGCCAGCAGCCATGACAGCCGATATGGCTACACCTTC. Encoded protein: CASSHDSRYGYTF.

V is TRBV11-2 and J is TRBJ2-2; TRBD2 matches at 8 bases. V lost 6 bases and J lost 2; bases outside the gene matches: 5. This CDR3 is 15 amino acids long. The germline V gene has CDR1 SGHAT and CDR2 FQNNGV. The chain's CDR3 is CASRPGLANTGELFF. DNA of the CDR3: TGTGCCAGCAGGCCTGGACTAGCAAACACCGGGGAGCTGTTTTTT.

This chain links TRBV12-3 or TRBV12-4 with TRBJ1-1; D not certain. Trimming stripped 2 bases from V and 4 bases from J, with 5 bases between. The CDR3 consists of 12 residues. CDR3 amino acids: CASSLTVTEAFF. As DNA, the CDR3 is TGTGCCAGCAGTTTAACGGTCACTGAAGCTTTCTTT.

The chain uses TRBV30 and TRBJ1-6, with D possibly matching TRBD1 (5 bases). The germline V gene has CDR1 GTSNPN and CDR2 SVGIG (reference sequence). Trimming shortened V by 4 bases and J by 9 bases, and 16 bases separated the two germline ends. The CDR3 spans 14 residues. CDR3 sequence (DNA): TGTGCCTGGAAAGTACAGGCTCTGGGTTCACCCCTCCACTTT. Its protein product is CAWKVQALGSPLHF.

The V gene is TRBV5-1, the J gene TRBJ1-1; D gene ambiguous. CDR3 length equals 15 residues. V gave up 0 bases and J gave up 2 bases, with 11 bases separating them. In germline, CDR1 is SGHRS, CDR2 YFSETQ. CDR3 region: CASSLVGAVNTEAFF. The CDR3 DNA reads TGCGCCAGCAGCTTGGTTGGTGCAGTTAACACTGAAGCTTTCTTT.

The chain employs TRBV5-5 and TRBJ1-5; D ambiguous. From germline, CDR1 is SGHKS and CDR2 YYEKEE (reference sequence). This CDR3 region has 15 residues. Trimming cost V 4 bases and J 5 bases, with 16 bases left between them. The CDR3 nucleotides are TGTGCCAGCAGCCGCCATCAAGGAAGCGATCAGCCCCAGCATTTT. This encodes CASSRHQGSDQPQHF. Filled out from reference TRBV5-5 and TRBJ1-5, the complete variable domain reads DAGVTQSPTHLIKTRGQQVTLRCSPISGHKSVSWYQQVLGQGPQFIFQYYEKEERGRGNFPDRFSARQFPNYSSELNVNALLLGDSALYLCASSRHQGSDQPQHFGDGTRLSIL.

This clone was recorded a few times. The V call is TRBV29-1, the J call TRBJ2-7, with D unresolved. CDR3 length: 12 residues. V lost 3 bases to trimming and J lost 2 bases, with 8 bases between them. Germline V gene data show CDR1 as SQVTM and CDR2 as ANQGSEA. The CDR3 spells CSVEGSTYEQYF. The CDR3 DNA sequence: TGCAGCGTTGAGGGCAGTACCTACGAGCAGTACTTC.

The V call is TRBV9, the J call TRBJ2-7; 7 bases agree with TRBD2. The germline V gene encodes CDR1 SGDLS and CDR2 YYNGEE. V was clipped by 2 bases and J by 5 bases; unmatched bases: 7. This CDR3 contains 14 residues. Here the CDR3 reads CASSVVGRFDEQYF. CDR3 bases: TGTGCCAGCAGCGTCGTCGGGAGGTTCGACGAGCAGTACTTC.

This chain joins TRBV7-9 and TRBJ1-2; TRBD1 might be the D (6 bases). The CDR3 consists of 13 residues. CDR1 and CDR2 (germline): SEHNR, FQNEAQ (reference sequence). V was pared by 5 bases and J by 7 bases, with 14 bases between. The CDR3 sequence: CASSPTGTFGYTF. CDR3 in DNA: TGTGCCAGCAGCCCAACCGGGACATTTGGCTACACCTTC.

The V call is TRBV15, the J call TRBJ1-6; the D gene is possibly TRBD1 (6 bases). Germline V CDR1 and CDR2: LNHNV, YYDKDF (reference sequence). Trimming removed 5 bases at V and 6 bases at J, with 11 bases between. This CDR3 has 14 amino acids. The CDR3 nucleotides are TGTGCCACCAGCGGACAGAAACTTAATTCACCCCTCCACTTT. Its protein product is CATSGQKLNSPLHF. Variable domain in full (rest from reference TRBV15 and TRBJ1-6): DAMVIQNPRYQVTQFGKPVTLSCSQTLNHNVMYWYQQKSSQAPKLLFHYYDKDFNNEADTPDNFQSRRPNTSFCFLDIRSPGLGDTAMYLCATSGQKLNSPLHFGNGTRLTVT.

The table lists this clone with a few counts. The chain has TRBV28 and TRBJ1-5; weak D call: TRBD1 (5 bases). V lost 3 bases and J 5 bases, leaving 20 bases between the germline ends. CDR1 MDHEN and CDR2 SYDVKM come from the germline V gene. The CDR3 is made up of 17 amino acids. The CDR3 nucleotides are TGTGCCAGCAGTTTCTCATTGGGGGGTGGGGACGATCAGCCCCAGCATTTT. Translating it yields CASSFSLGGGDDQPQHF.

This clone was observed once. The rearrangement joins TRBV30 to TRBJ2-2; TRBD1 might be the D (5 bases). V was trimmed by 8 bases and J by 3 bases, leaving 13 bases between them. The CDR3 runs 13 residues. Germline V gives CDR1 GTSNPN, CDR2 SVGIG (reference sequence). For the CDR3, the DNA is TGTGCCAGGGGCAGGGCTGACACCGGGGAGCTGTTTTTT. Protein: CARGRADTGELFF.

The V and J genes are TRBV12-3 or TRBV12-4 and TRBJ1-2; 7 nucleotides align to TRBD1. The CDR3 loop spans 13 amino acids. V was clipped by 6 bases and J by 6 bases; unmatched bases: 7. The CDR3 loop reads CASRRQGNHGYTF. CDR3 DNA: TGTGCCAGCAGACGACAGGGTAATCATGGCTACACCTTC.

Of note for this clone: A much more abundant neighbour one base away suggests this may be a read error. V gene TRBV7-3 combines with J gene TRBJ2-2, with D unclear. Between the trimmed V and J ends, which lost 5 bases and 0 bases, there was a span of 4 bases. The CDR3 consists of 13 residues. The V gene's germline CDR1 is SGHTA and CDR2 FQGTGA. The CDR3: CASSVANTGELFF. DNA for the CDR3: TGTGCCAGCAGCGTCGCGAACACCGGGGAGCTGTTTTTT.

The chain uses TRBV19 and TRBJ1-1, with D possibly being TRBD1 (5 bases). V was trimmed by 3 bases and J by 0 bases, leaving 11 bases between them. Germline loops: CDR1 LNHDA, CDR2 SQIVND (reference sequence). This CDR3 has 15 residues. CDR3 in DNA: TGTGCCAGTAGTATTTTGGGGACTTTGAACACTGAAGCTTTCTTT. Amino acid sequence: CASSILGTLNTEAFF.

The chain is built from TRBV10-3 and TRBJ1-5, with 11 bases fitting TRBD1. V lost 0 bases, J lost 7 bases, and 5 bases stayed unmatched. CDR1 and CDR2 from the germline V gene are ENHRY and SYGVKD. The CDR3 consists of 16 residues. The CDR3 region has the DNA TGTGCCATCAGTGAGTCTGGGACAGGGGGAGAACAGCCCCAGCATTTT. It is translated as CAISESGTGGEQPQHF.

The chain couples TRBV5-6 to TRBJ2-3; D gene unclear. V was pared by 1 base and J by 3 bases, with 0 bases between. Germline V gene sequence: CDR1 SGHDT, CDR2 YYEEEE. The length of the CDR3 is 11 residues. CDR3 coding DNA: TGTGCCAGCAGCTTGACAGATACGCAGTATTTT. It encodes CASSLTDTQYF.

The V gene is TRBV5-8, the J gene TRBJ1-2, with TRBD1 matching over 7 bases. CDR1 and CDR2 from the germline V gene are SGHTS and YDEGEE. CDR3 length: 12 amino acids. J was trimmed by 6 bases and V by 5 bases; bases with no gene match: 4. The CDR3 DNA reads TGTGCCAGCAGGGGCAGGGGGGATGGCTACACCTTC. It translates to CASRGRGDGYTF.

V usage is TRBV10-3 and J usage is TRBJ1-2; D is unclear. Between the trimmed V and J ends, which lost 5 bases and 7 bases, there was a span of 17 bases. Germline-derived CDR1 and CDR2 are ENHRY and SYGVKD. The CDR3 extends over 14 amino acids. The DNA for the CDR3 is TGTGCCATCAGTCCCTCCGGGAATCCCCTTGGCTACACCTTC. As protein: CAISPSGNPLGYTF.